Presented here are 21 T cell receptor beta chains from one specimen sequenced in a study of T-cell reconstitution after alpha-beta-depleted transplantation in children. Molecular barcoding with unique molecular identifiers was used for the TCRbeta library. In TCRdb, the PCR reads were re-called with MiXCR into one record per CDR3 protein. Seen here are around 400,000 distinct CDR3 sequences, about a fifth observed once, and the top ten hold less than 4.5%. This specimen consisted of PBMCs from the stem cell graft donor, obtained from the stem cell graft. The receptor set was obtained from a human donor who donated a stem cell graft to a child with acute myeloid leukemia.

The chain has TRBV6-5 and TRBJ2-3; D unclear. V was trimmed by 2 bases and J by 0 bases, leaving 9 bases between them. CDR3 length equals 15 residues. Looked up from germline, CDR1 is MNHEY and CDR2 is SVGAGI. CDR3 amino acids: CASSYDISSTDTQYF. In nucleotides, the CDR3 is TGTGCCAGCAGTTACGACATTTCTAGCACAGATACGCAGTATTTT.

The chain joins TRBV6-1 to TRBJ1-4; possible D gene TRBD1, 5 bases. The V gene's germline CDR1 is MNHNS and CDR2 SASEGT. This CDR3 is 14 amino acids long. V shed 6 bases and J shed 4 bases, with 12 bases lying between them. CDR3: CASSLGRSNEKLFF. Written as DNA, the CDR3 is TGTGCCAGCAGCTTGGGACGGAGTAATGAAAAACTGTTTTTT.

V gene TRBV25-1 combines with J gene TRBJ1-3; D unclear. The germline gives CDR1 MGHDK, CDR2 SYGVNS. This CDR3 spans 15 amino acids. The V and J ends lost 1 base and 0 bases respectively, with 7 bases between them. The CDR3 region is CASSEWSVSGNTIYF. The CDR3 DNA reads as TGTGCCAGCAGTGAATGGTCTGTCTCTGGAAACACCATATATTTT.

The CDR3 spells CASSLVRLAGVSRSGANVLTF. CDR3 DNA sequence: TGTGCCAGCAGCTTAGTGAGACTAGCGGGAGTGTCTCGCTCTGGGGCCAACGTCCTGACTTTC. The chain carries TRBV13 and TRBJ2-6; the match to TRBD2 covers 12 bases. The germline V gene encodes CDR1 PRHDT and CDR2 FYEKMQ (reference sequence). The CDR3 is made up of 21 amino acids. V was pared by 1 base and J by 0 bases, with 10 bases of the junction left unmatched.

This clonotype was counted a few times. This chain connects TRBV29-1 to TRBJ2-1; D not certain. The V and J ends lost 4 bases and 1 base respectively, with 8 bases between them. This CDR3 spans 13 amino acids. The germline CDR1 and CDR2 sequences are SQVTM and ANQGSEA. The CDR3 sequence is CSVVWVSYNEQFF. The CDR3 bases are TGCAGCGTTGTCTGGGTTTCCTACAATGAGCAGTTCTTC.

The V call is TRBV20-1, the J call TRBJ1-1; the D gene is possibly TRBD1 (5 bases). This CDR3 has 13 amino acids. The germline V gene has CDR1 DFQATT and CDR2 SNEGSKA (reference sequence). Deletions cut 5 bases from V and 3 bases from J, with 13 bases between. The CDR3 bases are TGCAGTGCTGGGGGGGGGTGGGACACTGAAGCTTTCTTT. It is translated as CSAGGGWDTEAFF.

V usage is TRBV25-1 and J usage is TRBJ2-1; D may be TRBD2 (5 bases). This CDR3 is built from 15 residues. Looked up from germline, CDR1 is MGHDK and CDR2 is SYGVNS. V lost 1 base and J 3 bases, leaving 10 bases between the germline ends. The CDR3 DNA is TGTGCCAGCAGTGAATCGTCTAGCCGCTACAATGAGCAGTTCTTC. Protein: CASSESSSRYNEQFF.

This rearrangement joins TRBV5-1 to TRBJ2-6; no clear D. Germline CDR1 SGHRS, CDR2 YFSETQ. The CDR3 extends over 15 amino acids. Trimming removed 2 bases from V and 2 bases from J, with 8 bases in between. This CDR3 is CASSFGVPGANVLTF. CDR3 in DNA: TGCGCCAGCAGCTTCGGCGTTCCTGGGGCCAACGTCCTGACTTTC.

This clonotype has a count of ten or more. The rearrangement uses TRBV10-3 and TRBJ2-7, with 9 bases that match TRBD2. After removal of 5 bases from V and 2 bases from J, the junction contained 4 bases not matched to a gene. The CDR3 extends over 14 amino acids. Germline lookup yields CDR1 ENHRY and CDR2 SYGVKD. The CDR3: CAISIAGGPYEQYF. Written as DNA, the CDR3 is TGTGCCATCAGTATCGCGGGAGGGCCCTACGAGCAGTACTTC.

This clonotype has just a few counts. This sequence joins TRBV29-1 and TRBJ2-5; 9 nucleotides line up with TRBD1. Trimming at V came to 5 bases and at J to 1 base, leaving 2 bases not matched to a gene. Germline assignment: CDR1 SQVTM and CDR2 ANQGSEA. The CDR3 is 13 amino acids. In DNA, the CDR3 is TGCAGCGTTAGGGGACAGGGCCAAGAGACCCAGTACTTC. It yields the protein CSVRGQGQETQYF.

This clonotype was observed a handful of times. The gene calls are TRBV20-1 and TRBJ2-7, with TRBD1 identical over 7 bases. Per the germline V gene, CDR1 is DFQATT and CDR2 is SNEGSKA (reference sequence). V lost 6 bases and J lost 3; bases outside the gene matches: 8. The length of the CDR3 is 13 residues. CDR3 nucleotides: TGCAGTGCCCAAGACAGGGCGTTCTACGAGCAGTACTTC. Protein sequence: CSAQDRAFYEQYF.

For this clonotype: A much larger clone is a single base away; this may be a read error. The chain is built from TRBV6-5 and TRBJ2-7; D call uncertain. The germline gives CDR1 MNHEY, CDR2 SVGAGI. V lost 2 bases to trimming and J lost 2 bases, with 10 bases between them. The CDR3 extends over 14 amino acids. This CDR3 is CASSYRAVAYEQYF. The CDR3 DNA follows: TGTGCCAGCAGTTACCGGGCGGTTGCCTACGAGCAGTACTTC.

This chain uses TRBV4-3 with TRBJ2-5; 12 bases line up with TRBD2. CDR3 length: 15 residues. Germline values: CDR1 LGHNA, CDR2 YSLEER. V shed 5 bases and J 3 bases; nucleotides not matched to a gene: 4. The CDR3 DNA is TGCGCCAGCAGCTCTAGCGGGAGGGCCGAAGAGACCCAGTACTTC. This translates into CASSSSGRAEETQYF.

CDR3 nucleotide sequence: TGTGCCAGCAGCCCCGGGACAGTATACACTGAAGCTTTCTTT. Its translation: CASSPGTVYTEAFF. The chain combines TRBV9 with TRBJ1-1, with 7 nucleotides matching TRBD1. V lost 4 bases, J lost 3 bases, and 6 bases stayed unmatched. In germline, CDR1 is SGDLS, CDR2 YYNGEE. The CDR3 is made up of 14 amino acids.

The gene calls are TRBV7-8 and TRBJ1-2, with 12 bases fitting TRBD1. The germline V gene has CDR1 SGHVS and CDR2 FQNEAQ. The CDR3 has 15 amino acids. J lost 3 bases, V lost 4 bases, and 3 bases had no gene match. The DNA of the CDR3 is TGTGCCAGCAGCTCAGGGACAGGGGGCCACTATGGCTACACCTTC. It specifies CASSSGTGGHYGYTF.

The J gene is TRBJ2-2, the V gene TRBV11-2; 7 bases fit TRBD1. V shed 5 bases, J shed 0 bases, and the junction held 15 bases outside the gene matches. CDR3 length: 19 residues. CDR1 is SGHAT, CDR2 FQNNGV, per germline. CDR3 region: CASSLNGAGGFANTGELFF. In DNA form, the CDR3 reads TGTGCCAGCAGCCTAAATGGGGCAGGGGGTTTCGCGAACACCGGGGAGCTGTTTTTT.

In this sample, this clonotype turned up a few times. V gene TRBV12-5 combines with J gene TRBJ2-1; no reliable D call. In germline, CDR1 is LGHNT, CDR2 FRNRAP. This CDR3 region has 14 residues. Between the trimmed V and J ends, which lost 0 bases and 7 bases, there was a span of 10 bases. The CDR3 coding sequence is TGTGCTAGTGGTTTGGTACCCGCTGGAAATGAGCAGTTCTTC. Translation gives CASGLVPAGNEQFF.

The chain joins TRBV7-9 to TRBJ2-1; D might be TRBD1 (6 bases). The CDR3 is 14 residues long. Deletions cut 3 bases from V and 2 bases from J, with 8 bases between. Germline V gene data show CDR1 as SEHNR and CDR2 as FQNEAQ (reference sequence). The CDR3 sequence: CASSLQGPYNEQFF. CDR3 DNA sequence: TGTGCCAGCAGCTTGCAGGGGCCCTACAATGAGCAGTTCTTC. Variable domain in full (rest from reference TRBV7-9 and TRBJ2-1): DTGVSQNPRHKITKRGQNVTFRCDPISEHNRLYWYRQTLGQGPEFLTYFQNEAQLEKSRLLSDRFSAERPKGSFSTLEIQRTEQGDSAMYLCASSLQGPYNEQFFGPGTRLTVL.

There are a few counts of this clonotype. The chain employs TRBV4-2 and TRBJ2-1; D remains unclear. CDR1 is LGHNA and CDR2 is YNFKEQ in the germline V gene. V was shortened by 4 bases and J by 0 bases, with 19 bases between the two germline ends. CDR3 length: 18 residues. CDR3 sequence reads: CASSRKVQTDSSYNEQFF. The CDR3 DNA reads TGTGCCAGCAGCCGTAAGGTTCAGACTGATAGCTCCTACAATGAGCAGTTCTTC.

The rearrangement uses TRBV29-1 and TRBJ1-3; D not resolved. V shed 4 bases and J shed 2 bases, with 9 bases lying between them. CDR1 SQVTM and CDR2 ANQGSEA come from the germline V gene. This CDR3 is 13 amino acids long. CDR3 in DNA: TGCAGCGTTGGTTCCGGGCCTGGAAACACCATATATTTT. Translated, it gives CSVGSGPGNTIYF.

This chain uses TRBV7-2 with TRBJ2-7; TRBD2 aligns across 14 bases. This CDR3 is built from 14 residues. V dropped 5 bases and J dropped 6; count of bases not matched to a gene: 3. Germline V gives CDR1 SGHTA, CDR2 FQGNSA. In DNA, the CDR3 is TGTGCCAGCAGCCCCGGACTAGCGGGAGGCGAGCAGTACTTC. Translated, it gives CASSPGLAGGEQYF.